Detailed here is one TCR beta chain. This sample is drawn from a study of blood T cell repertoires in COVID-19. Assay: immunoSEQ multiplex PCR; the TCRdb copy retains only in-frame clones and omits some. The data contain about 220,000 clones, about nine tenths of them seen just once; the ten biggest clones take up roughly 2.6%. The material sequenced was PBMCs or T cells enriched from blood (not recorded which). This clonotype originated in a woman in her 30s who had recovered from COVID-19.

In nucleotides, the CDR3 is TGTGCCAGCACCACATGGGGCGAAAAACTGTTTTTT. It is translated as CASTTWGEKLFF. The rearrangement links TRBV12-3 or TRBV12-4 to TRBJ1-4; tentatively, D is TRBD1 (5 bases). Trimming cost V 7 bases and J 8 bases, with 11 bases left between them. The CDR3 is 12 residues long.